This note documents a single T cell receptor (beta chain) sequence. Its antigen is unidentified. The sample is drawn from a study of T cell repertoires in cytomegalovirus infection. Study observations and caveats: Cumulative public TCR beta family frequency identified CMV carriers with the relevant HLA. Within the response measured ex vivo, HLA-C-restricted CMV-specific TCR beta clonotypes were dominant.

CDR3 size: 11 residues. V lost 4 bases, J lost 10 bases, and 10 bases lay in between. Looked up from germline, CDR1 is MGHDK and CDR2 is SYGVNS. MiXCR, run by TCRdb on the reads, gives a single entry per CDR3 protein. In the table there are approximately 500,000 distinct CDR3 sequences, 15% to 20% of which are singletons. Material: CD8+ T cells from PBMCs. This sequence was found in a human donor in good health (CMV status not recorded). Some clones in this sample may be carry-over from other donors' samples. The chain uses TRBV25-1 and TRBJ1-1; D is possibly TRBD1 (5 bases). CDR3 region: CASSGGIGAFF. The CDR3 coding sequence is TGTGCCAGCAGTGGGGGGATTGGAGCTTTCTTT.